This T cell receptor (beta chain) was captured in a study of cytomegalovirus exposure and HLA in healthy donors. Overall study results and limits: When analyzed later, the rates of TCR association showed variation by HLA locus, with DRB1 the most and HLA-C the fewest. Researchers reported in a later analysis that a missense DCLRE1C variant was tied to TCR beta V- and J-gene trimming.

Worth noting for this clone: Its specificity is not known.

PCR was performed using 60 Vbeta and 13 Jbeta primers. Data came from immunoSEQ multiplex PCR; TCRdb stores just in-frame clones and leaves some out. The sample holds about 140,000 clones, roughly 76% seen once. V dropped 2 bases and J dropped 4 bases, with 17 bases sitting between them. CDR1 and CDR2 from the germline V gene are LGHNT and FRNRAP. This CDR3 is 16 amino acids long. The chain couples TRBV12-5 to TRBJ2-5, with D possibly being TRBD2 (6 bases). This TCR derives from a human donor in good health. The source material was PBMCs. CDR3 nucleotides: TGTGCTAGTGGTTTGATGTCGGTCCTGGGGGGAGAGACCCAGTACTTC. Translation gives CASGLMSVLGGETQYF. The entire variable domain, with the rest obtained from reference TRBV12-5 and TRBJ2-5, is as follows: DARVTQTPRHKVTEMGQEVTMRCQPILGHNTVFWYRQTMMQGLELLAYFRNRAPLDDSGMPKDRFSAEMPDATLATLKIQPSEPRDSAVYFCASGLMSVLGGETQYFGPGTRLLVL.